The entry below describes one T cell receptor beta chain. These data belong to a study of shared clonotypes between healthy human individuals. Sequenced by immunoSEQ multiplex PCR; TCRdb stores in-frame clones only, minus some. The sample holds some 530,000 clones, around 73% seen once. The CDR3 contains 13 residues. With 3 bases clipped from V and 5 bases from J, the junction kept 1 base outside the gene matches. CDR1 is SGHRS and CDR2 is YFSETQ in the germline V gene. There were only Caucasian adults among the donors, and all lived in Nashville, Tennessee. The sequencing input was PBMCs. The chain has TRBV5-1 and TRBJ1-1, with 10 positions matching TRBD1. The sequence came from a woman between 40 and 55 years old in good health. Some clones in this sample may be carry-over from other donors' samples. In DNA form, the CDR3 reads TGCGCCAGCAGCTCGGACAGGGGGACTGAAGCTTTCTTT. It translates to CASSSDRGTEAFF.